This T cell receptor beta chain was profiled in a study of beta chain features in type 1 diabetes. Study outcomes and limitations: Within patients, naive, central memory and Treg TCRB repertoires seemed more similar than within healthy donors.

A single heparinised blood sample, averaging around 0.11 L, was obtained per donor. A word on this clone: Its antigen is undetermined.

cDNA synthesis used the whole RNA isolate, giving expressed TCRB sequences. Measured with immunoSEQ multiplex PCR; TCRdb has only the in-frame clones, and not every one. Altogether about 320,000 clones are present, 14% being singletons, with the ten largest covering 6.7%. Germline CDR1 MNHEY, CDR2 SVGAGI. Trimming removed 6 bases from V and 2 bases from J, with 9 bases in between. This CDR3 comprises 13 residues. Sequenced sample: central memory CD4+ T cells from blood. The source of this sequence is a man aged 25-45 years in good health. This chain connects TRBV6-5 to TRBJ2-3; possible D gene TRBD2, 6 bases. The CDR3 DNA is TGTGCCAGCAGAACTAGCTCCACAGATACGCAGTATTTT. Translated, it gives CASRTSSTDTQYF.